Described below is a single T cell receptor (beta chain) sequence and its context. This clonotype came up many times. Its antigen remains undetermined. No much larger clone exists at a distance of one base, and base qualities are not known. The library relied on 5' RACE. Sequencing was carried out with a NextSeq 500. In the TCR library protocol, a unique molecular identifier was attached to each TCR cDNA molecule so that PCR and sequencing errors could be corrected. As for how the authors treated the data: TCR identification, UMI-based error correction and CDR3 extraction were performed with Decombinator tools. Expanded TCRs were defined as those above a frequency of 2 per 1,000, corresponding to the top 1% of the tumor frequency distribution. Rényi diversity was computed with the R vegan package after subsampling each repertoire 100 times to 5,000 TCRs. CDR3 similarity networks were built from amino acid triplet string-kernel similarity, connecting CDR3s with pairwise similarity above 0.82. TCRdb reprocessed the public reads (quality trimming at Q25 with fastp, clone calling with MiXCR) and kept in-frame beta chains. Each entry is one CDR3 protein sequence, shown with its most common DNA and genes. The V and J calls and clone size come from TCRdb's table, not from the authors' own analysis. This sample is represented by fewer than 45,000 distinct CDR3 sequences; under 7.5% of them were singletons. The ten largest account for 35% to 55% of the sample.

This sample is drawn from a study of spatial heterogeneity in lung cancer (dated by TCRdb to the late 2010s). About the study as a whole: Beta-chain transcripts were consistently detected in greater numbers than alpha-chain transcripts, which likely reflects a higher abundance of beta-chain transcripts. Nonsynonymous mutation counts, determined by whole-exome sequencing of tumor tissue, were related to TCR repertoire features. In the raw uncorrected reads, each unique combination of TCR and UMI appeared on average more than ten times. TCR alpha and beta repertoires were quantitatively compared across multiple tumor regions, matched nontumor lung and blood in non-small cell lung cancer. Both alpha and beta chains were TCR-sequenced in a few hundred tumor regions, 64 matched nontumor lung samples and some 56 PBMC samples obtained at surgery.

What the research found in general, with its limitations: Ubiquitous expanded tumor TCRs showed up in blood more often at tumor resection than at routine follow-up. Additional single-cell paired TCR alpha and beta sequencing was considered necessary to confirm, at a functional level, the hypothesis that regional TCRs recognize regional mutations.

The germline V gene encodes CDR1 MNHEY and CDR2 SVGEGT. At the junction V is shortened by 2 bases and J by 5 bases, with 14 bases in between. Taken from cysteine to phenylalanine, the CDR3 has 15 residues. Only the CDR3 region is kept as DNA, spanning 45 bases read in frame from base 1. According to the study, the label for this sample's time point signals: sample taken at primary tumor resection. Samples were obtained from 65 to 90 patients with early-stage, untreated non-small cell lung cancer from the lung TRACERx cohort. TCR sequencing used whole RNA extracted from tumor and nontumor lung tissue, or from cryopreserved PBMC samples, without cell sorting. Only patients with enough RNA available from two or more tumor regions were chosen for TCR sequencing.

The V gene is TRBV6-2 or TRBV6-3 and the J gene is TRBJ2-3; tentative D gene TRBD2, with 6 bases matching. The source material was PBMCs, sampled at surgery. This receptor was taken from a female donor with early-stage non-small cell lung cancer. The sequence in DNA is TGTGCCAGCAGTTACGGCGGGGCGATGGGAGATACGCAGTATTTT. Its protein reads: CASSYGGAMGDTQYF.